A single sample is the source of the 13 T cell receptor beta chains below, sequenced in a study of CD8+ T cells in alopecia areata. Sequencing relied on a cDNA template that was reverse transcribed from extracted RNA. Only in-frame clones appear in the TCRdb table, and some are missing; sequencing was by immunoSEQ multiplex PCR. Altogether over 250,000 clones were found in the sample, and no singletons occur. A panel of CD4, CD8alpha, NKG2D, NKG2ACE and other markers served to sort pooled cutaneous lymph node cells. Sequencing used CD4+ T cells sorted from a lymph node. The source of these receptors is a C3H/HeJ mouse with alopecia areata. The strain's MHC haplotype is H2-k.

This clone was picked up a small number of times. Genes and germline come from the mouse. Other nucleotide sequences in the sample specify the same CDR3. The CDR3 DNA, read in part, is TGTGCCTGGAGTCTAGAAGGGAACTCC. Its protein is CAWSLEGNS. The full CDR3 sequence reads CAWSLEGNSDYTF. The chain links TRBV31 to TRBJ1-2; D gene ambiguous. Sequencing ends 4 residues short of the CDR3 end; the germline J gene provides the rest. Deletions cut 0 bases from V and 2 bases from J, with 7 bases between. Germline V gene sequence: CDR1 GKSSPN, CDR2 SITVG. CDR3 length equals 13 residues.

Notes on this clone: Mouse names are used for the genes. The CDR3 extends 4 residues past the end of the read, so its final part is completed from the germline J gene. The rearrangement uses TRBV13-2 and TRBJ2-2; no definite D call. With 1 base removed from V and 3 bases from J, the gap between germline ends came to 7 bases. The CDR3 consists of 14 residues. Germline V gives CDR1 NNHNN, CDR2 SYGAGS (reference sequence). Incomplete CDR3 DNA: TGTGCCAGCGGTGATCTCGCAGACACCGGG. This codes for CASGDLADTG. The whole CDR3 sequence reads CASGDLADTGQLYF.

This clone was found a few times. The gene names given are mouse names. The sequenced fragment ends 3 residues before the CDR3 boundary, so the rest is inferred from the germline J gene. The V gene is TRBV19, the J gene TRBJ1-6; D is undetermined. TRBJ1-6 is flagged as an ORF with uncertain function. The germline V and J ends were trimmed by 4 bases and 4 bases, with 6 bases remaining between them. The CDR3 length is 13 residues. Germline CDR1 reads FNHDT; CDR2 reads SITEND (reference sequence). The part of the CDR3 DNA that was read is TGTGCCAGCAGTCCCACATATAATTCGCCC. It specifies CASSPTYNSP. The whole CDR3 protein is CASSPTYNSPLYF.

For this clone: Gene names and germline refer to mouse. Read data end 4 residues before the CDR3 end; the end is taken from the germline J gene. The rearrangement links TRBV13-1 to TRBJ1-2, with TRBD1 as a possible D gene (6 bases). V was clipped by 2 bases and J by 3 bases, with 17 bases between them. The CDR3 consists of 16 residues. CDR1 and CDR2 (germline): NSHNY, SYGAGN. CDR3 DNA (partial): TGTGCCAGCAGTGACCTCCCACAGGGACGGGACTCC. Residues: CASSDLPQGRDS. The whole CDR3 protein is CASSDLPQGRDSDYTF.

This clone was detected a few times. The genes are named according to mouse. The sequence runs out 4 residues before the end of the CDR3; the remainder is reconstructed from the germline J gene. The chain is built from TRBV13-2 and TRBJ2-3; TRBD2 aligns across 7 bases. The CDR3 contains 15 residues. Trimming cost V 3 bases and J 2 bases; bases outside gene matches: 6. Germline V gives CDR1 NNHNN, CDR2 SYGAGS (reference sequence). CDR3 DNA, as far as it was read: TGTGCCAGCGGTGCCACGACTGGGTTTGCAGAA. It is translated as CASGATTGFAE. The whole CDR3 protein is CASGATTGFAETLYF.

This clone was observed a few times. Mouse gene names apply. Other DNA sequences in the same sample also yield this CDR3. CDR3 DNA, as far as it was read: TGTGCCAGCAGTAGACAGGGTGGAAACACA. Its protein is CASSRQGGNT. The complete CDR3 reads CASSRQGGNTEVFF. The chain recombines TRBV19 with TRBJ1-1, with 7 bases that match TRBD1. The CDR3 end is not reached by the read, which stops 4 residues before it; the germline J gene fills it in. The CDR3 is made up of 14 amino acids. V dropped 3 bases and J dropped 1; count of bases not matched to a gene: 3. Germline V gene sequence: CDR1 FNHDT, CDR2 SITEND (reference sequence).

A remark on this clone: Gene and germline names: mouse. Read data end 4 residues before the CDR3 end; the end is taken from the germline J gene. J is TRBJ2-4 and V is TRBV17; 7 bases map to TRBD2. The germline gives CDR1 MNHDT, CDR2 YYDKIL. J was trimmed by 0 bases and V by 6 bases; bases with no gene match: 6. The CDR3 runs 15 residues. Partial CDR3 DNA: TGTGCTAGCAGCTACTGGGGAATTAGTCAAAAC. As protein: CASSYWGISQN. The full CDR3 protein reads CASSYWGISQNTLYF.

About this clone: Genes and germline come from the mouse. The CDR3 end lies 4 residues beyond the end of the read and is filled in from the germline J gene. The same CDR3 is also encoded by other DNA sequences in this sample. This rearrangement joins TRBV5 to TRBJ2-1; 8 positions agree with TRBD2. CDR1 and CDR2 from the germline V gene are LGHNA and YNLKQL (reference sequence). The CDR3 has 14 amino acids. This CDR3 is CASSQDPGGAEQFF. Partial CDR3 DNA: TGTGCCAGCAGCCAAGATCCTGGGGGGGCT.

This clone was observed at least ten times. Any gene name here is a mouse gene name. The CDR3 end lies 4 residues beyond the end of the read and is filled in from the germline J gene. The same CDR3 also results from other DNA sequences found in this sample. This chain joins TRBV1 and TRBJ1-2; no definite D call. This CDR3 comprises 13 residues. V shed 4 bases and J shed 0 bases, with 6 bases lying between them. The germline V gene has CDR1 NSQYPW and CDR2 LRSPGD (reference sequence). The DNA read from the CDR3 is TGCACCTGCAGTGGACAAGCAAACTCC. Translating it yields CTCSGQANS. The whole CDR3 region reads CTCSGQANSDYTF.

Of note for this clone: Any gene name here is a mouse gene name. The read ends 4 residues early relative to the CDR3; the germline J gene fills the gap. The chain has TRBV5 and TRBJ2-3; 12 bases align to TRBD2. The CDR3 runs 16 residues. J gave up 3 bases and V 2 bases, and 3 bases lay outside the gene matches. Germline lookup yields CDR1 LGHNA and CDR2 YNLKQL (reference sequence). The chain's CDR3 is CASSQKGLGGAETLYF. The CDR3 bases that were read are TGTGCCAGCAGCCAAAAGGGACTGGGGGGAGCAGAA.

Remarks on this clone: Gene names refer to mouse genes. The CDR3 is cut off 4 residues early in the read; its end comes from the germline J gene. The rearrangement uses TRBV31 and TRBJ2-3; 9 nucleotides match TRBD2. CDR3 length equals 15 residues. The germline CDR1 and CDR2 sequences are GKSSPN and SITVG. J was trimmed by 0 bases and V by 4 bases; bases with no gene match: 5. CDR3 sequence reads: CAWTRTGVSAETLYF. Partial CDR3 DNA: TGTGCCTGGACACGGACTGGGGTTAGTGCAGAA.

This clone was detected only a few times. These gene names are mouse names. The read stops 4 residues short of the end of the CDR3; the missing end is completed from the germline J gene. The same CDR3 can be traced to other DNA sequences in this sample. The chain recombines TRBV5 with TRBJ2-7, with 10 bases aligning to TRBD1. Germline values: CDR1 LGHNA, CDR2 YNLKQL (reference sequence). V shed 4 bases and J 3 bases; nucleotides not matched to a gene: 3. This CDR3 has 14 residues. The covered CDR3 bases are TGTGCCAGCAGCCCCGGACAGGGGGTCTAT. Protein: CASSPGQGVY. The entire CDR3 protein reads CASSPGQGVYEQYF.

Remarks on this clone: Gene names denote mouse genes. From the germline J gene comes the end of the CDR3, since the read stops 4 residues before it. The chain recombines TRBV4 with TRBJ2-5; TRBD1 agrees at 7 bases. Germline V gives CDR1 LGHDT, CDR2 YNNKQL (reference sequence). Germline trimming cut 4 bases from V and 2 bases from J; bases unmatched to any gene: 3. The CDR3 length is 14 residues. Partial CDR3 DNA: TGTGCCAGCAGCTTACAGGGGAGCCAAGAC. Its translation: CASSLQGSQD. The whole CDR3 sequence reads CASSLQGSQDTQYF.